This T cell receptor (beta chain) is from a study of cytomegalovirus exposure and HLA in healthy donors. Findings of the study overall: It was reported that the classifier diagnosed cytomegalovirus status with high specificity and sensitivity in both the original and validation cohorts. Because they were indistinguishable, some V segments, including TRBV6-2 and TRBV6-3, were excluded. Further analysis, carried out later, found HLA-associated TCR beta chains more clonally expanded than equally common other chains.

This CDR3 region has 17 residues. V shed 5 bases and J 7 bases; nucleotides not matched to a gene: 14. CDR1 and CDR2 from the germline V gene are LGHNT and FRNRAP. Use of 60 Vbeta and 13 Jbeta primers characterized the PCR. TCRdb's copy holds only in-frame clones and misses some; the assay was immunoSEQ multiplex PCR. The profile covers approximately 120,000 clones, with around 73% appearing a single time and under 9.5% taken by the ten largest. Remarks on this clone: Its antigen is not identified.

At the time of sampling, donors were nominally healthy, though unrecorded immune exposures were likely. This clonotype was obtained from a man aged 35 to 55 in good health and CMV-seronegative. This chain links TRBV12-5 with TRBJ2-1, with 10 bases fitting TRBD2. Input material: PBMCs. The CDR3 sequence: CASGIRLAGAKTNEQFF. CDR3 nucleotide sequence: TGTGCTAGTGGTATCCGCCTAGCGGGGGCCAAAACAAATGAGCAGTTCTTC.